This note documents a single TCR beta chain sequence. This CDR3 has 19 residues. Germline assignment: CDR1 LNHDA and CDR2 SQIVND (reference sequence). V dropped 5 bases and J dropped 6 bases, with 31 bases sitting between them. One entry per CDR3 protein, called by TCRdb with MiXCR from the RT-PCR reads. The repertoire holds about 300,000 distinct CDR3 sequences, approximately 20% seen once, with approximately 10% in the top ten. This entry is derived from a study of response to subunit inactivated influenza vaccine. The sequence was collected from a man in his fifties or sixties who received an inactivated influenza vaccine. The source was PBMCs from blood, collected roughly 20 months after vaccination. V gene TRBV19 combines with J gene TRBJ2-5, with D uncertain. As DNA, the CDR3 is TGTGCCAGTAGTCTCCGGAACCCACTGACTGTGGGTATTCAAAAGACCCAGTACTTC. The encoded protein is CASSLRNPLTVGIQKTQYF. The full variable domain, completed using reference TRBV19 and TRBJ2-5, is DGGITQSPKYLFRKEGQNVTLSCEQNLNHDAMYWYRQDPGQGLRLIYYSQIVNDFQKGDIAEGYSVSREKKESFPLTVTSAQKNPTAFYLCASSLRNPLTVGIQKTQYFGPGTRLLVL.